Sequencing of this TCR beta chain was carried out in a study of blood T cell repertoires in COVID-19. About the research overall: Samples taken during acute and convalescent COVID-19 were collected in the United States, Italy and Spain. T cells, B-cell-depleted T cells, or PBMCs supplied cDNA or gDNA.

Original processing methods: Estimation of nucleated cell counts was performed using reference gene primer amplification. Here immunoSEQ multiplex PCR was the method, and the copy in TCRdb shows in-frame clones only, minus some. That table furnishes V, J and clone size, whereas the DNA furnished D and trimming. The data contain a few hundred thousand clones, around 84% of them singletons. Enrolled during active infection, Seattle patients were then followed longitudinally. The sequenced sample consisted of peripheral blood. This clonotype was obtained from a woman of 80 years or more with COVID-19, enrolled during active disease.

The CDR3 DNA follows: TGTGCCAGCAGCACCACCGGGACTAGCGGGGGGTTACGATACAATGAGCAGTTCTTC. It codes for CASSTTGTSGGLRYNEQFF. The rearrangement links TRBV3-1 (or the pseudogene TRBV3-2) to TRBJ2-1, with 15 bases fitting TRBD2. The CDR3 covers 19 residues. Germline values: CDR1 LGHDT, CDR2 YNNKEL (reference sequence). Trimming removed 5 bases from V and 4 bases from J; junction bases left unmatched: 12.